This T cell receptor beta chain originates from a study of T cells in Graves' hyperthyroidism and ophthalmopathy. Study observations and caveats: Clonotypes that were expanded in thyroid above 0.001 mostly appeared in blood too.

The study enrolled patients aged 18 to 65 with newly diagnosed hyperthyroidism of under 2 months' duration. Exclusion of a patient resulted from uncontrolled infection, other autoimmune disease, pregnancy or lactation. Germline V lookup: CDR1 SGHVS, CDR2 FQNEAQ. Deletions cut 5 bases from V and 0 bases from J, with 8 bases between. The CDR3 covers 13 residues. TCR beta CDR3 regions were amplified from RNA. First-round RT-PCR of the TCR CDR3 relied on the HTBI primer set. Using its own MiXCR run on the multiplex PCR reads, TCRdb lists one record per CDR3 protein. Altogether approximately 600,000 distinct CDR3 sequences are present, about 14% being singletons, with the ten largest covering approximately 5.7%. The sample holds many counts of this clonotype. Its target is unknown.

V and J are TRBV7-8 and TRBJ2-7; a possible D gene is TRBD2 (5 bases). The clonotype comes from a woman in her twenties or thirties with Graves' hyperthyroidism that later progressed to Graves' ophthalmopathy. Specimen: blood. CDR3 region: CASSETNSYEQYF. The CDR3 DNA reads TGTGCCAGCAGCGAGACTAACTCCTACGAGCAGTACTTC. Combining the CDR3 with reference TRBV7-8 and TRBJ2-7 gives the whole variable domain GAGVSQSPRYKVAKRGQDVALRCDPISGHVSLFWYQQALGQGPEFLTYFQNEAQLDKSGLPSDRFFAERPEGSVSTLKIQRTQQEDSAVYLCASSETNSYEQYFGPGTRLTVT.